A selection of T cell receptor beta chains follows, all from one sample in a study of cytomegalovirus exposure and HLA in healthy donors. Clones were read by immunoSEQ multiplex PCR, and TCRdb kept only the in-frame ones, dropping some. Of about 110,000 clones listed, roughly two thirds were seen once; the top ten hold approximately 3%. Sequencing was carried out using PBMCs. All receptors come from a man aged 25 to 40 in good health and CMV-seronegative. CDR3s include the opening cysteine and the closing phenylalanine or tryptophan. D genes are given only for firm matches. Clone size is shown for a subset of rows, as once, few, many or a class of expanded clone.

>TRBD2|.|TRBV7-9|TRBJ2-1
TGTGCCAGCAGCTTTGCTAGCGGGGTGGTAAATGAGCAGTTCTTC
CASSFASGVVNEQFF
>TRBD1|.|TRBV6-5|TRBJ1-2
TGTGCCAGCACCTATTCGCCGACAGGGTACGGCTACACCTTC
CASTYSPTGYGYTF
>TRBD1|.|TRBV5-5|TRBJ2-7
TGTGCCAGCAGCTTGGGTCATGGGACAGGGTCGTTCGAGCAGTACTTC
CASSLGHGTGSFEQYF
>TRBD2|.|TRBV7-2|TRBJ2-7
TGTGCCAGCAGCGGACTAGCGGGAGGGCGCGAGCAGTACTTC
CASSGLAGGREQYF
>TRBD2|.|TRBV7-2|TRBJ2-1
TGTGCCAGCAGCAGGGGACTAGCGGGAGGTCACAATGAGCAGTTCTTC
CASSRGLAGGHNEQFF
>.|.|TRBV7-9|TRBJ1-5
TGTGCCAGCAGCCAATCAGGGGATCGCAATCAGCCCCAGCATTTT
CASSQSGDRNQPQHF
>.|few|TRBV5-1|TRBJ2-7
TGCGCCAGCAGCTTTGGGCAGGAGCAGTACTTC
CASSFGQEQYF
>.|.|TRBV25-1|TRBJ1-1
TGTGCCAGCAATAGGGGTGGGAACACTGAAGCTTTCTTT
CASNRGGNTEAFF
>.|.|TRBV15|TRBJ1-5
TGTGCCACCAGCGGAGGCTATAGCAATCAGCCCCAGCATTTT
CATSGGYSNQPQHF
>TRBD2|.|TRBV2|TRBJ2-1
TGTGCCAGCCGTCAAGCGGGAGGGACCATTCGGGAAGCAGTTTTCTTC
CASRQAGGTIREAVFF
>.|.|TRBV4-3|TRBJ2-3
TGCGCCAGCAGCCTTTCGGTAGCGGAGAGCACAGATACGCAGTATTTT
CASSLSVAESTDTQYF
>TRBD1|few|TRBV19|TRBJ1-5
TGTGCCAGTACCAGGACAGGGAATCAGCCCCAGCATTTT
CASTRTGNQPQHF
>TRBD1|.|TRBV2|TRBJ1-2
TGTGCCAGCAGTCAAACCGGGACAGGGTTTTATGGCTACACCTTC
CASSQTGTGFYGYTF
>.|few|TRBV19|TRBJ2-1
TGTGCCAGTAGTATAGTGGGGGTGAGGGAGGATGAGCAGTTCTTC
CASSIVGVREDEQFF
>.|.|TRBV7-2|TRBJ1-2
TGTGCCAGCAGCTTAGTATGGGGGCCGTCTAACTATGGCTACACCTTC
CASSLVWGPSNYGYTF
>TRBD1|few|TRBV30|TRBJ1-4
TGTGCCTGGAGTGTAAGGGGACAGGGGCGGACTAATGAAAAACTGTTTTTT
CAWSVRGQGRTNEKLFF
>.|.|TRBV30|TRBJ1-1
TGTGCCTGGATCCCCCGAGCCACTGAAGCTTTCTTT
CAWIPRATEAFF
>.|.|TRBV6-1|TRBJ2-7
TGTGCCAGCAGTGACACTGTCTACGAGCAGTACTTC
CASSDTVYEQYF
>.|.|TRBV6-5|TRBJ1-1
TGTGCCACCCGTCGGGGGATGATGAACACTGAAGCTTTCTTT
CATRRGMMNTEAFF
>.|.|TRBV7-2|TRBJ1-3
TGTGCCAGCAGCTTAGGGACAGCCTCTGGAAACACCATATATTTT
CASSLGTASGNTIYF
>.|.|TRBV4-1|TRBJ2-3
TGCGCCAGCCAACAGGGTTTGGGCGTCACAGATACGCAGTATTTT
CASQQGLGVTDTQYF
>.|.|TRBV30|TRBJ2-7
TGTGCCTGGAGTCTTGGGGGCCCCTACGAGCAGTACTTC
CAWSLGGPYEQYF
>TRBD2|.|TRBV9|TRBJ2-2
TGTGCCAGCAGCGTAGACCCAGCGGGAGGGCTCGGCACCGGGGAGCTGTTTTTT
CASSVDPAGGLGTGELFF
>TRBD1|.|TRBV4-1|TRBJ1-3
TGCGCCAGCAGCCAAGATGTGGACAGGAGGTCTGGAAACACCATATATTTT
CASSQDVDRRSGNTIYF
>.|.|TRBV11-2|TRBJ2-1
TGTGCCAGCAGCTTGTCGGGGGGCAGCTCCTACAATGAGCAGTTCTTC
CASSLSGGSSYNEQFF